Listed below are T cell receptor beta chains from one sample, sequenced in a study of beta chain features in type 1 diabetes. Generated by immunoSEQ multiplex PCR, the TCRdb table keeps only in-frame clones and is missing some. The repertoire holds approximately 600,000 clones, with around 12% as singletons. The sequenced material came from naive CD4+ T cells from blood. The receptors here all came from a man younger than 45 with type 1 diabetes. Each CDR3 is given with its conserved first and last residue. The D gene is left open where the match is weak. Rows may omit the clone size; those that give it use once, few, many or a size class.

j_gene,d_gene,v_gene,abundance,CDR3aa,CDR3nt
TRBJ2-1,.,TRBV30,few,CAWTRGSYNEQFF,TGTGCCTGGACGAGGGGTTCCTACAATGAGCAGTTCTTC
TRBJ2-1,.,TRBV5-6,few,CASSRGADQFF,TGTGCCAGCAGCCGGGGCGCGGATCAGTTCTTC
TRBJ2-1,.,TRBV9,.,CASRDSQYNEQFF,TGTGCCAGCAGAGACAGCCAGTACAATGAGCAGTTCTTC
TRBJ2-1,.,TRBV28,.,CASSLEGREQFF,TGTGCCAGCAGTTTAGAGGGCCGGGAGCAGTTCTTC
TRBJ1-6,.,TRBV5-1,.,CASSPGPGPLHF,TGCGCCAGCAGCCCTGGGCCCGGACCCCTCCACTTT
TRBJ2-1,TRBD2,TRBV15,.,CATSNILAGDARNEQFF,TGTGCCACCAGCAATATATTAGCGGGGGACGCCAGGAATGAGCAGTTCTTC
TRBJ1-2,TRBD1,TRBV29-1,.,CSVGRGTGGLEGGYTF,TGCAGCGTTGGGCGTGGGACAGGGGGCTTGGAGGGTGGCTACACCTTC
TRBJ2-1,TRBD1,TRBV4-3,few,CASSLTRTGGYNEQFF,TGCGCCAGCAGCTTGACCCGGACAGGGGGGTACAATGAGCAGTTCTTC
TRBJ1-4,.,TRBV11-2,.,CASRVQTTNEKLFF,TGTGCCAGCAGAGTACAGACCACTAATGAAAAACTGTTTTTT
TRBJ2-7,.,TRBV27,.,CASSVGGTSGTYEQYF,TGTGCCAGCAGTGTAGGAGGGACCTCCGGAACCTACGAGCAGTACTTC
TRBJ2-1,.,TRBV7-2,.,CASRRFGTEQFF,TGTGCCAGCAGGCGATTCGGGACCGAGCAGTTCTTC
TRBJ1-5,.,TRBV29-1,.,CSVGGLDQPQHF,TGCAGCGTTGGTGGTCTTGATCAGCCCCAGCATTTT
TRBJ2-1,.,TRBV2,few,CASSAYNEQFF,TGTGCCAGCAGCGCTTACAATGAGCAGTTCTTC
TRBJ1-1,TRBD1,TRBV7-9,.,CASSPGTAYEAFF,TGTGCCAGCAGCCCAGGGACAGCCTATGAAGCTTTCTTT
TRBJ2-5,TRBD2,TRBV15,few,CATSRTSSLETQYF,TGTGCCACCAGCAGGACTAGCTCCTTAGAGACCCAGTACTTC
TRBJ2-3,TRBD1,TRBV9,few,CASSSRGGSRDTQYF,TGTGCCAGCAGCTCCCGAGGGGGCAGCAGAGATACGCAGTATTTT
TRBJ1-1,TRBD1,TRBV27,.,CASSSQGAYTEAFF,TGTGCCAGCAGTTCCCAGGGGGCGTACACTGAAGCTTTCTTT
TRBJ1-6,.,TRBV2,few,CASSEGRAALGNSPLHF,TGTGCCAGCAGTGAAGGCAGGGCGGCACTCGGTAATTCACCCCTCCACTTT
TRBJ1-4,TRBD1,TRBV19,.,CASTTLGQGGEKLFF,TGTGCCAGTACTACATTAGGACAGGGAGGAGAAAAACTGTTTTTT
TRBJ1-2,TRBD1,TRBV15,few,CATSRLDRGYGYTF,TGTGCCACCAGCCGACTAGACAGGGGCTATGGCTACACCTTC
TRBJ1-1,.,TRBV29-1,.,CSVLVSPGLEAFF,TGCAGCGTTCTTGTGAGCCCCGGGCTGGAAGCTTTCTTT
TRBJ1-2,.,TRBV28,.,CASREGKGGYTF,TGTGCCAGCAGGGAAGGGAAGGGTGGCTACACCTTC
TRBJ1-5,.,TRBV30,few,CAWSPSGLPQHF,TGTGCCTGGAGTCCTTCGGGGTTGCCCCAGCATTTT